This T cell receptor (beta chain) is drawn from a study of T cell repertoires in cytomegalovirus infection. TCRdb ran MiXCR on the reads and lists one entry per CDR3 protein. The profile shows about 260,000 distinct CDR3 sequences, around 15% of them singletons. Germline lookup yields CDR1 SQVTM and CDR2 ANQGSEA. The V gene lost 4 bases and the J gene lost 0 bases, with 13 bases spanning the gap. CDR3 length equals 16 residues. This chain joins TRBV29-1 and TRBJ2-6, with D possibly called TRBD1 or TRBD2 (5 bases each). Input material: PBMCs. The clonotype originates from a human donor in good health (CMV status not recorded). Some clones in this sample may be carry-over from other donors' samples. The CDR3 DNA follows: TGCAGCGTTGCTACGAGGGGAATCTCTGGGGCCAACGTCCTGACTTTC. It codes for CSVATRGISGANVLTF.